This T cell receptor beta chain is drawn from a study of blood T cell repertoires in COVID-19. Study at large: Donors in the United States, Italy and Spain gave samples during acute or convalescent COVID-19. T cells, B-cell-depleted T cells, or PBMCs supplied cDNA or gDNA.

The CDR3 is made up of 13 amino acids. Germline-derived CDR1 and CDR2 are MNHNY and SVGAGI (reference sequence). V trimming: 10 bases; J trimming: 7 bases; junction bases outside the gene matches: 7. Source study methods: Amplification from reference gene primers served as the basis for estimated nucleated cell counts. Clones were sequenced by immunoSEQ multiplex PCR, and TCRdb holds only the in-frame ones, with some missing. V, J and clone size derive from that table, while D and trimming were established from the DNA sequence. The sample has approximately 30,000 clones, 93% seen once. The sequenced sample consisted of peripheral blood. This sequence originates from a human donor in a cohort sampled during active COVID-19. The chain employs TRBV6-6 and TRBJ2-2, with TRBD2 matching 9 bases. CDR3 sequence reads: CATEAGGDGELFF. CDR3 sequence (DNA): TGTGCCACCGAAGCGGGGGGCGACGGGGAGCTGTTTTTT.